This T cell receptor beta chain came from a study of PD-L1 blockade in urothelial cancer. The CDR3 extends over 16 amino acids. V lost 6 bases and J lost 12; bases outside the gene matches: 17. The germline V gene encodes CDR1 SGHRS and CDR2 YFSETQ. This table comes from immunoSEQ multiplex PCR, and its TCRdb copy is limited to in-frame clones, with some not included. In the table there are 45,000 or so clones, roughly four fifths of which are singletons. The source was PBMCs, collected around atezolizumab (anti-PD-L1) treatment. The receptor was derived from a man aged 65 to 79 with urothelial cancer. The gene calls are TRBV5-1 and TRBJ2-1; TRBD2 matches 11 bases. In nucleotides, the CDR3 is TGCGCCAGCACAGTCGTTTCTAGCGGGGGGACCCTTGGGCAGTTCTTC. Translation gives CASTVVSSGGTLGQFF.